This T cell receptor beta chain was recorded in a study of blood T cell repertoires in COVID-19. Turning to the study itself: COVID-19 samples collected from the United States, Italy and Spain covered acute and convalescent phases. Sources were T cells, B-cell-depleted T cells, or PBMCs; the material itself was cDNA or gDNA.

In the original workflow: Counts of nucleated cells, estimated from reference gene primer amplification, were obtained. Profiled with immunoSEQ multiplex PCR; TCRdb holds only in-frame clones, not every one. The V and J calls and the clone size are those of that table, but D and trimming were determined from the DNA. The sample includes around 260,000 clones, about four fifths seen only once; the top ten take 8.5% to 9.5%. Germline loops: CDR1 SGHTA, CDR2 FQGNSA. V lost 4 bases and J lost 2; bases outside the gene matches: 8. The CDR3 covers 17 residues. This sequence originates from a woman aged 45 to 65 who had recovered from COVID-19. V and J are TRBV7-2 and TRBJ2-1, with 10 nucleotides matching TRBD1. The sample comprised peripheral blood. CDR3 DNA sequence: TGTGCCAGCAGCTCCTTCGGGACAGGGGAGACCTACAATGAGCAGTTCTTC. Encoded protein: CASSSFGTGETYNEQFF.